Listed below are T cell receptor beta chains from one sample, sequenced in a study of CD8 T cell repertoires and HIV-1 epitope variants. Assay: immunoSEQ multiplex PCR; the TCRdb copy retains only in-frame clones and omits some. There are some 1,100 clones in the sample; roughly 65% occur only once, and 44% lies in the top ten. These receptors are not linked to any known antigen. Input material: cultured CD8+ T cells derived from PBMCs. The receptors come from a male donor with HIV. CDR3s include the opening cysteine and the closing phenylalanine or tryptophan. D genes are given only for firm matches. Only part of the rows carry a size: once, few, many, or a class if the clone is expanded.

CDR3	DNA	size	J	D	V
CASSQMRQGRANEKLFF	TGTGCCAGCAGCCAAATGAGACAGGGCAGGGCTAATGAAAAACTGTTTTTT	NA	TRBJ1-4	TRBD1	TRBV4-2
CASSPGQLQETQYF	TGTGCCAGCAGCCCAGGACAGCTTCAAGAGACCCAGTACTTC	NA	TRBJ2-5	NA	TRBV28
CASSRSGRGNEKLFF	TGTGCCAGCAGCCGATCTGGACGGGGAAATGAAAAACTGTTTTTT	NA	TRBJ1-4	NA	TRBV7-8
CASSLERGSSYNEQFF	TGTGCCAGCAGCTTGGAGCGGGGGAGCTCCTACAATGAGCAGTTCTTC	few	TRBJ2-1	TRBD2	TRBV5-6
CAISGTATNEKLFF	TGTGCCATCAGTGGAACAGCAACTAATGAAAAACTGTTTTTT	few	TRBJ1-4	NA	TRBV10-3
CASSQAWSSYNEQFF	TGTGCCAGCAGCCAAGCGTGGAGCTCCTACAATGAGCAGTTCTTC	NA	TRBJ2-1	NA	TRBV4-2
CAWSVLGDTGELFF	TGTGCCTGGAGTGTATTGGGGGACACCGGGGAGCTGTTTTTT	NA	TRBJ2-2	NA	TRBV30
CASPPRNHEQYF	TGTGCCAGCCCTCCCAGGAATCACGAGCAGTACTTC	NA	TRBJ2-7	NA	TRBV11-3
CASSLGTASGYTF	TGTGCCAGCAGCCTCGGGACAGCCTCGGGCTACACCTTC	few	TRBJ1-2	TRBD1	TRBV16
CASSLSTTGHTEAFF	TGTGCCAGCAGTTTATCCACGACAGGACACACTGAAGCTTTCTTT	NA	TRBJ1-1	NA	TRBV27
CASSFPGQGNEQFF	TGTGCCAGCAGCTTCCCTGGACAGGGCAATGAGCAGTTCTTC	NA	TRBJ2-1	TRBD1	TRBV5-4
CASSVGTEHPNGYTF	TGTGCCAGCAGCGTAGGGACTGAGCACCCTAATGGCTACACCTTC	NA	TRBJ1-2	NA	TRBV7-9
CASSINFGDRDGYTF	TGTGCCAGTAGTATCAATTTTGGGGACAGGGACGGCTACACCTTC	NA	TRBJ1-2	TRBD1	TRBV19
CASSFSIPEAEAFF	TGTGCCAGCAGTTTCTCGATACCAGAGGCTGAAGCTTTCTTT	NA	TRBJ1-1	NA	TRBV28
CASSTGGSNQPQHF	TGTGCCAGCAGCACAGGGGGGAGCAATCAGCCCCAGCATTTT	NA	TRBJ1-5	TRBD1	TRBV13
CASSLGAGGFYEQYF	TGTGCCAGCAGCTTAGGAGCGGGGGGTTTCTACGAGCAGTACTTC	NA	TRBJ2-7	TRBD2	TRBV7-2
CASSLEGQGAYEQYF	TGTGCCAGCAGTCTCGAGGGACAGGGGGCCTACGAGCAGTACTTC	NA	TRBJ2-7	TRBD1	TRBV28
CASSLEPPEGTQYF	TGCGCCAGCAGCTTGGAACCCCCGGAAGGGACCCAGTACTTC	NA	TRBJ2-5	NA	TRBV5-1
CASSPSGTTNTDTQYF	TGTGCCAGCAGCCCCTCCGGGACTACCAACACAGATACGCAGTATTTT	NA	TRBJ2-3	TRBD2	TRBV7-9
CASSRGTGNEQFF	TGCGCCAGCAGCCGTGGGACAGGTAACGAGCAGTTCTTC	few	TRBJ2-1	TRBD1	TRBV5-1
CATSRDRTESFYNEQFF	TGTGCCACCAGCAGAGATCGGACAGAGTCCTTTTACAATGAGCAGTTCTTC	few	TRBJ2-1	NA	TRBV15
CASSQGLAGANTGELFF	TGTGCCAGCAGCCAAGGACTAGCGGGAGCGAACACCGGGGAGCTGTTTTTT	NA	TRBJ2-2	TRBD2	TRBV27
CASSPSSSNQPQHF	TGTGCCAGCAGTCCCTCGAGTAGCAATCAGCCCCAGCATTTT	once	TRBJ1-5	NA	TRBV28
CASSPRDIYNEQFF	TGTGCCAGCAGCCCTAGGGACATCTACAATGAGCAGTTCTTC	NA	TRBJ2-1	NA	TRBV9
CASSDRTSYEQYF	TGTGCCAGCAGCGACAGGACTTCCTACGAGCAGTACTTC	NA	TRBJ2-7	NA	TRBV7-9
CASSRLEQGAQETQYF	TGTGCCAGCAGCCGCCTTGAACAGGGGGCCCAAGAGACCCAGTACTTC	NA	TRBJ2-5	TRBD1	TRBV7-9
CAWSVIGDYGYTF	TGTGCCTGGAGTGTAATAGGGGACTATGGCTACACCTTC	NA	TRBJ1-2	NA	TRBV30
CASSVEQGNYGYTF	TGTGCCAGCAGCGTAGAACAGGGGAACTATGGCTACACCTTC	NA	TRBJ1-2	TRBD1	TRBV7-2
CSASLTDMNTEAFF	TGCAGCGCATCCCTGACAGATATGAACACTGAAGCTTTCTTT	NA	TRBJ1-1	NA	TRBV29-1
CASSLSGGADTQYF	TGTGCCAGCAGCCTCAGCGGGGGGGCAGATACGCAGTATTTT	NA	TRBJ2-3	TRBD2	TRBV27
CASSDGQPQETQYF	TGTGCCAGCAGCGACGGACAACCCCAAGAGACCCAGTACTTC	once	TRBJ2-5	NA	TRBV7-8
CASRGRMARGNSPLHF	TGTGCCAGCAGGGGCCGGATGGCCAGGGGAAATTCACCCCTCCACTTT	NA	TRBJ1-6	NA	TRBV28
CASSEDNYEQYF	TGTGCCAGCAGTGAGGACAACTACGAGCAGTACTTC	once	TRBJ2-7	NA	TRBV2
CASSWRTGGEFF	TGTGCCAGCAGCTGGCGGACAGGGGGAGAGTTCTTC	NA	TRBJ2-1	TRBD1	TRBV5-5
CSVLQRANEQFF	TGCAGCGTCCTCCAAAGGGCCAATGAGCAGTTCTTC	NA	TRBJ2-1	NA	TRBV29-1
CAWSTGGYEQYF	TGTGCCTGGAGTACAGGGGGCTACGAGCAGTACTTC	NA	TRBJ2-7	TRBD1	TRBV30
CASSEAGGPNEQFF	TGTGCCAGCAGTGAAGCGGGGGGGCCCAATGAGCAGTTCTTC	NA	TRBJ2-1	TRBD2	TRBV6-4
CATSDGTGGIGEQYF	TGTGCCACCAGCGATGGGACAGGTGGCATTGGCGAGCAGTACTTC	NA	TRBJ2-7	TRBD1	TRBV15
CASTGPNTEAFF	TGTGCCAGTACGGGGCCGAACACTGAAGCTTTCTTT	once	TRBJ1-1	NA	TRBV6-5
CASSSDRGEETQYF	TGTGCCAGCAGTTCGGACAGGGGGGAGGAGACCCAGTACTTC	NA	TRBJ2-5	TRBD1	TRBV28
CASSERTEAFF	TGTGCCAGCAGCGAAAGGACTGAAGCTTTCTTT	few	TRBJ1-1	NA	TRBV21-1
CSVESETANYGYTF	TGCAGCGTTGAAAGTGAGACCGCTAACTATGGCTACACCTTC	NA	TRBJ1-2	NA	TRBV29-1
CASSAGPTYEQYF	TGTGCCAGCAGCGCGGGACCTACCTACGAGCAGTACTTC	once	TRBJ2-7	NA	TRBV9
CASSQDNRGYNEQFF	TGTGCCAGCAGCCAAGATAACCGCGGGTACAATGAGCAGTTCTTC	NA	TRBJ2-1	NA	TRBV28
CAWSAVRETQYF	TGTGCCTGGAGTGCGGTCCGGGAGACCCAGTACTTC	few	TRBJ2-5	NA	TRBV30
CASSQDRTGGYGYTF	TGCGCCAGCAGCCAAGATCGGACAGGGGGCTATGGCTACACCTTC	NA	TRBJ1-2	TRBD1	TRBV4-1